This record covers a single T cell receptor (beta chain). This clonotype was observed a handful of times. The antigen this receptor binds is unknown. Base qualities were left out, and no much larger clone turns up one base away. This record belongs to a study of esophageal squamous cell carcinoma under preoperative chemotherapy (dated by TCRdb to the late 2010s). Broadly, across the study: TCR repertoires were profiled in both peripheral blood T cells and tumor-infiltrating lymphocytes. The study assessed how paclitaxel-nedaplatin chemotherapy affected T-cell receptor repertoires in patients with esophageal squamous cell carcinoma. A handful of patients with primary esophageal squamous cell carcinoma made up the cohort. Repertoires were compared between samples taken before and after paclitaxel-nedaplatin therapy. General conclusions and limits of the study: After chemotherapy, peripheral T cells showed a significant rise in TCR diversity, whereas tumor-infiltrating lymphocytes did not. Only 4 or 5 patients with esophageal squamous cell carcinoma were analyzed, making for a small cohort. Tumor-infiltrating lymphocytes after treatment appeared to come partly from peripheral T cells migrating into the tumor, rather than solely from local clonal changes. Immediate and substantial changes in clonotype frequency were induced by paclitaxel-nedaplatin therapy, and contraction rather than amplification was more likely to be observed among abundant clones.

The CDR3 sequence holds 16 residues, the cysteine and phenylalanine included. Just CDR3 DNA is preserved here, 48 bases in frame from base 1. Cut back by 5 bases and 0 bases, the V and J ends lie 11 bases apart. From the germline V gene (reference sequence), CDR1 is SGHAT and CDR2 is FQDESV. The time point label, as the study defines it: after preoperative PTX-NDP chemotherapy. Patients received paclitaxel-nedaplatin as preoperative chemotherapy before surgery. Receptor libraries were prepared by PCR. The reads were generated on a HiSeq X Ten. TCR repertoires were characterized by high-throughput sequencing. The public sequencing data were trimmed at Q25 with fastp and processed into clonotypes with MiXCR by TCRdb, which kept only in-frame beta chains. Every entry covers one CDR3 protein and lists the most common genes and DNA from its rows. Across this sample there are about 18,000 distinct CDR3 sequences, with about half seen only once. 25% to 30% of the sample goes to the ten largest clones.

The origin of this receptor is a human donor with esophageal squamous cell carcinoma. The donor label of this sample is uncertain. The sequence is built from TRBV11-1 and TRBJ2-6; a tentative D call is TRBD2 (6 bases match). Sampling was conducted from a patient given preoperative chemotherapy. The DNA sequence follows: TGTGCCAGCAGCCGGCTCGGGAGCTCTGGGGCCAACGTCCTGACTTTC. Its protein reads: CASSRLGSSGANVLTF.